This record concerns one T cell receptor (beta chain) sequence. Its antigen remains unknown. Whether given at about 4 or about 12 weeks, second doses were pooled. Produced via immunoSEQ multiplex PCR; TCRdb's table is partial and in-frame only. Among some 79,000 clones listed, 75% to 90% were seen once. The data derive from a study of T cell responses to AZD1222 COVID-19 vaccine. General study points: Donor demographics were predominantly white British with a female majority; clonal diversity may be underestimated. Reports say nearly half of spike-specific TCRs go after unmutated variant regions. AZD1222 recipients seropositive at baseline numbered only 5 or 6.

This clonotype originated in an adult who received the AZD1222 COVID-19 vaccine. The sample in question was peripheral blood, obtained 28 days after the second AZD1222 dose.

Here the CDR3 reads CASTGQGGDTEAFF. DNA of the CDR3: TGCGCCAGCACCGGACAGGGGGGAGACACTGAAGCTTTCTTT. This chain connects TRBV4-1 to TRBJ1-1, with 10 positions matching TRBD1. The CDR3 covers 14 residues. The germline gives CDR1 MGHRA, CDR2 YSYEKL. The J segment lost 3 bases and the V segment lost 7 bases, leaving 5 bases of the junction unmatched.